Following are 21 T cell receptor beta chains from one sample sequenced in a study of glioma-infiltrating T cells after dendritic cell vaccination. This table comes from immunoSEQ multiplex PCR, and its TCRdb copy is limited to in-frame clones, with some not included. Altogether 75,000 to 100,000 clones are present, 79% being singletons, with the ten largest covering approximately 5.9%. Material: blood, obtained before dendritic cell vaccination. The receptors derive from a human donor with glioblastoma.

This rearrangement joins TRBV5-1 to TRBJ1-2; TRBD1 matches 7 bases. CDR1 is SGHRS, CDR2 YFSETQ, per germline. The CDR3 length is 14 residues. The V and J ends lost 4 bases and 4 bases, in that order; junction bases with no gene match: 7. In DNA, the CDR3 is TGCGCCAGCAGCCCGACAGGGTACGTCTATGGCTACACCTTC. Translating it yields CASSPTGYVYGYTF. Based on the CDR3 plus reference TRBV5-1 and TRBJ1-2, the full variable domain is KAGVTQTPRYLIKTRGQQVTLSCSPISGHRSVSWYQQTPGQGLQFLFEYFSETQRNKGNFPGRFSGRQFSNSRSEMNVSTLELGDSALYLCASSPTGYVYGYTFGSGTRLTVV.

V usage is TRBV7-9 and J usage is TRBJ1-6; 8 bases are shared with TRBD1. V gave up 5 bases and J gave up 4 bases; unmatched junction bases: 10. Looked up from germline, CDR1 is SEHNR and CDR2 is FQNEAQ (reference sequence). The CDR3 consists of 17 residues. The CDR3 loop reads CASSRGTGTGYNSPLHF. CDR3 in DNA: TGTGCCAGCAGCAGAGGAACCGGGACAGGTTATAATTCACCCCTCCACTTT.

V and J are TRBV7-6 and TRBJ2-7; 10 bases align to TRBD1. This CDR3 is built from 15 residues. V lost 0 bases, J lost 2 bases, and 1 base stayed unmatched. The germline gives CDR1 SGHVS, CDR2 FNYEAQ. The CDR3 nucleotides are TGTGCCAGCAGCTTAGCGGGGACAGGGGCCTACGAGCAGTACTTC. Translated: CASSLAGTGAYEQYF.

This rearrangement joins TRBV15 to TRBJ1-5; D is unclear. The CDR3 contains 12 residues. Germline values: CDR1 LNHNV, CDR2 YYDKDF (reference sequence). Trimming took off 8 bases at V and 7 bases at J, with 12 bases between the two ends. This CDR3 reads CATGEGGQPQHF. CDR3 sequence (DNA): TGTGCCACCGGGGAGGGTGGGCAGCCCCAGCATTTT.

The chain couples TRBV27 to TRBJ2-5; TRBD2 matches at 9 bases. Judging by the DNA end, TRBJ2-7 fits better; the J call may be wrong. CDR3 length: 14 residues. From germline, CDR1 is MNHEY and CDR2 SMNVEV (reference sequence). The CDR3: CASRRLAVEYEQYF. The CDR3 DNA reads TGTGCCAGCAGACGACTAGCGGTTGAATACGAGCAGTACTTC.

This chain uses TRBV7-6 with TRBJ1-1; D perhaps matches TRBD1 (6 bases). Trimming shortened V by 3 bases and J by 8 bases, and 16 bases separated the two germline ends. The germline V gene has CDR1 SGHVS and CDR2 FNYEAQ. This CDR3 is 14 amino acids long. The CDR3 DNA reads TGTGCCAGCAGCTTTACCCCCTCAGGGGAGGAAGCTTTCTTT. This codes for CASSFTPSGEEAFF.

V is TRBV6-5 and J is TRBJ1-2, with TRBD1 matching over 7 bases. Germline assignment: CDR1 MNHEY and CDR2 SVGAGI. The CDR3 is made up of 14 amino acids. The V gene end was trimmed by 2 bases and the J gene end by 0 bases; junction bases not matched to a gene: 0. The CDR3 region has the DNA TGTGCCAGCAGTTACGACAGGGCTAACTATGGCTACACCTTC. It translates to CASSYDRANYGYTF.

J is TRBJ2-7 and V is TRBV18, with 11 bases aligning to TRBD2. Losses at the gene ends were 2 bases for V and 1 base for J; bases not matched to a gene: 1. The CDR3 is 15 residues long. The germline V gene encodes CDR1 KGHSH and CDR2 LQKENI. CDR3 coding DNA: TGTGCCAGCTCACCAACTAGCGGGAGATCCTACGAGCAGTACTTC. Translating it yields CASSPTSGRSYEQYF.

The genes are TRBV10-3 and TRBJ2-7, with 8 positions matching TRBD2. This CDR3 spans 13 amino acids. Germline CDR1 ENHRY, CDR2 SYGVKD. Trimming at V came to 4 bases and at J to 6 bases, leaving 5 bases not matched to a gene. The DNA of the CDR3 is TGTGCCATCAGTGGAGCCGGGACTAGCGAGCAGTACTTC. Amino acids: CAISGAGTSEQYF.

J is TRBJ2-7 and V is TRBV13; 7 bases are shared with TRBD2. The CDR3 is made up of 13 amino acids. V lost 5 bases to trimming and J lost 2 bases; unmatched junction nucleotides: 3. Germline V gene sequence: CDR1 PRHDT, CDR2 FYEKMQ (reference sequence). CDR3 bases: TGTGCCAGCAGCCCCGGGGGGACCTACGAGCAGTACTTC. It specifies CASSPGGTYEQYF.

The V call is TRBV4-1, the J call TRBJ2-1; TRBD2 aligns across 8 bases. The CDR3 consists of 14 residues. V shed 1 base and J 8 bases; nucleotides not matched to a gene: 4. The germline V gene encodes CDR1 MGHRA and CDR2 YSYEKL. The CDR3 DNA reads TGCGCCAGCAGCCAAGCCGGGAGGGCCGATGAGCAGTTCTTC. Protein product: CASSQAGRADEQFF.

In the case of this clone: An end of the junction does not agree with germline; a read error may underlie this. The V gene is TRBV2, the J gene TRBJ1-1; D is perhaps TRBD1 (5 bases). The germline gives CDR1 SNHLY, CDR2 FYNNEI. CDR3 size: 14 residues. In nucleotides, the CDR3 is TGTGCCAGCAGTGTGCAGGGTATGAATACTGAAGCTTTCTTT. Amino acids: CASSVQGMNTEAFF.

V is TRBV19 and J is TRBJ1-5; D unclear. Trimming removed 3 bases at V and 7 bases at J, with 13 bases between. The CDR3 length is 14 residues. Germline V gives CDR1 LNHDA, CDR2 SQIVND (reference sequence). This CDR3 is CASSMGSPRQPQHF. The DNA of the CDR3 is TGTGCCAGTAGTATGGGGAGTCCGAGGCAGCCCCAGCATTTT.

The chain has TRBV7-8 and TRBJ1-3; perhaps TRBD1 as D (5 bases). The CDR3 spans 14 residues. Trimming removed 5 bases at V and 2 bases at J, with 10 bases between. Germline CDR1 reads SGHVS; CDR2 reads FQNEAQ. Here the CDR3 reads CASSAGSAGNTIYF. The CDR3 nucleotides read TGTGCCAGCAGCGCAGGGTCTGCTGGAAACACCATATATTTT. Full variable domain (outside the CDR3, taken from reference TRBV7-8 and TRBJ1-3): GAGVSQSPRYKVAKRGQDVALRCDPISGHVSLFWYQQALGQGPEFLTYFQNEAQLDKSGLPSDRFFAERPEGSVSTLKIQRTQQEDSAVYLCASSAGSAGNTIYFGEGSWLTVV.

This sequence joins TRBV5-4 and TRBJ1-2; D call uncertain. The V and J ends lost 0 bases and 0 bases respectively, with 12 bases between them. The germline CDR1 and CDR2 sequences are SGHNT and YYREEE (reference sequence). The CDR3 extends over 16 amino acids. As DNA, the CDR3 is TGTGCCAGCAGCTTGGGGAATAGGAGAGCTAACTATGGCTACACCTTC. It specifies CASSLGNRRANYGYTF.

The chain is built from TRBV5-1 and TRBJ2-5; 8 positions agree with TRBD2. The ends lost 0 bases at V and 4 bases at J; junction bases unmatched: 2. The CDR3 contains 14 residues. In germline, CDR1 is SGHRS, CDR2 YFSETQ. CDR3: CASSLELAVETQYF. The CDR3 DNA reads as TGCGCCAGCAGCTTGGAACTAGCGGTAGAGACCCAGTACTTC.

CDR3 region: CASRGPYGYTF. Here the CDR3 DNA reads TGTGCCTCAAGGGGCCCCTATGGCTACACCTTC. The rearrangement uses TRBV30 and TRBJ1-2, with D tentatively TRBD1 (5 bases). The CDR3 loop spans 11 amino acids. Trimming cost V 7 bases and J 4 bases, with 10 bases left between them. Germline lookup yields CDR1 GTSNPN and CDR2 SVGIG (reference sequence).

The rearrangement links TRBV7-2 to TRBJ2-7; 8 bases fit TRBD2. The CDR3 runs 14 residues. Germline-derived CDR1 and CDR2 are SGHTA and FQGNSA. The trim removed 2 bases at V and 2 bases at J, leaving 2 bases unmatched. The CDR3 here is CASSLLRGAYEQYF. Here the CDR3 DNA reads TGTGCCAGCAGCTTATTGCGGGGGGCCTACGAGCAGTACTTC.

The genes are TRBV7-6 and TRBJ2-3; 7 bases fit TRBD2. V was pared by 8 bases and J by 4 bases, with 6 bases of the junction left unmatched. Germline lookup yields CDR1 SGHVS and CDR2 FNYEAQ. The CDR3 contains 13 residues. In DNA form, the CDR3 reads TGTGCCAGCGGTCTGGGAGGGTCAGATACGCAGTATTTT. This translates into CASGLGGSDTQYF.

The chain is built from TRBV6-5 and TRBJ1-2; 9 bases align to TRBD1. Germline trimming cut 6 bases from V and 7 bases from J; bases unmatched to any gene: 12. In germline, CDR1 is MNHEY, CDR2 SVGAGI. This CDR3 is built from 15 residues. The CDR3 DNA reads TGTGCCAGCAGGTCAACCGGGACAGGGTTAGGTGGCTACACCTTC. This translates into CASRSTGTGLGGYTF.

The genes are TRBV29-1 and TRBJ1-3; 7 nucleotides line up with TRBD1. Germline-derived CDR1 and CDR2 are SQVTM and ANQGSEA. The CDR3 is 16 amino acids. The V and J ends lost 4 bases and 0 bases, in that order; junction bases with no gene match: 9. Here the CDR3 reads CSVVIGTAFSGNTIYF. The CDR3 DNA reads TGCAGCGTTGTGATTGGGACAGCCTTCTCTGGAAACACCATATATTTT.